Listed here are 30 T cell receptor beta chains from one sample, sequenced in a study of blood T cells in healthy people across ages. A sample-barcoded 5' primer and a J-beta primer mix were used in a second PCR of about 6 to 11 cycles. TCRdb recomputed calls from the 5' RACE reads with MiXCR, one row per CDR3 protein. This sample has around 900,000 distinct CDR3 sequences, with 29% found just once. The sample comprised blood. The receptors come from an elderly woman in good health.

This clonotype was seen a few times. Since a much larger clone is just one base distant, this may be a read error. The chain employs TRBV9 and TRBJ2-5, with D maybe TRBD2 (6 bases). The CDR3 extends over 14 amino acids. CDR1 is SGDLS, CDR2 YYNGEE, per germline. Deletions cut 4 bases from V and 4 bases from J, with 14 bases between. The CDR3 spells CASSPPFGGETQYF. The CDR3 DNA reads TGTGCCAGCAGCCCCCCTTTCGGGGGAGAGACCCAGTACTTC. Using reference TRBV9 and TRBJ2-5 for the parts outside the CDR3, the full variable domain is DSGVTQTPKHLITATGQRVTLRCSPRSGDLSVYWYQQSLDQGLQFLIQYYNGEERAKGNILERFSAQQFPDLHSELNLSSLELGDSALYFCASSPPFGGETQYFGPGTRLLVL.

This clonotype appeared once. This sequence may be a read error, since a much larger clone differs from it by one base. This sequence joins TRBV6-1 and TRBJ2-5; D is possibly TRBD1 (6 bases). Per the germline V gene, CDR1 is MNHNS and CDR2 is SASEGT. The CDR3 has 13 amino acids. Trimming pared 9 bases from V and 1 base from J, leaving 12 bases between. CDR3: CARSWTVQETQYF. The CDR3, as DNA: TGTGCCAGGAGTTGGACAGTCCAAGAGACCCAGTACTTC.

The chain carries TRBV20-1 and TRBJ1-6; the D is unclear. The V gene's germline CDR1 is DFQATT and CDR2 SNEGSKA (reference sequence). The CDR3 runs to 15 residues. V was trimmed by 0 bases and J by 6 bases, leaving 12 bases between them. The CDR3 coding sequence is TGCAGTGCTAGAGATCGGTCCCGGTTTAATTCACCCCTCCACTTT. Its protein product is CSARDRSRFNSPLHF.

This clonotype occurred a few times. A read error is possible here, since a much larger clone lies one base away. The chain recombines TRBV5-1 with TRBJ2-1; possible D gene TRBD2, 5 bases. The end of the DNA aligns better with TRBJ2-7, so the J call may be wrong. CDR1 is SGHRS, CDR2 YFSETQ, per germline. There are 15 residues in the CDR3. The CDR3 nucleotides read TGCGCCAGCAGCGCCCGGGGTGTCTCCTACAATGAGCAGTACTTC. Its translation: CASSARGVSYNEQYF.

CDR3 coding DNA: TGTGCCAGCAGCCAGACCCAAGCGAGCACAGATACGCAGTATTTT. This codes for CASSQTQASTDTQYF. V and J are TRBV5-4 and TRBJ2-3, with D uncertain. Trimming took off 4 bases at V and 0 bases at J, with 12 bases between the two ends. Germline CDR1 and CDR2: SGHNT and YYREEE (reference sequence). The CDR3 totals 15 residues. The full variable domain, rest sourced from reference TRBV5-4 and TRBJ2-3, is ETGVTQSPTHLIKTRGQQVTLRCSSQSGHNTVSWYQQALGQGPQFIFQYYREEENGRGNFPPRFSGLQFPNYSSELNVNALELDDSALYLCASSQTQASTDTQYFGPGTRLTVL.

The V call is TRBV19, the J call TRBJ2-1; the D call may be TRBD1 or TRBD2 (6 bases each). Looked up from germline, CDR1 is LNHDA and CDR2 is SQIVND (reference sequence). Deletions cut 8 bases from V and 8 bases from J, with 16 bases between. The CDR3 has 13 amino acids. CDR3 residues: CASSRRGSYEQFF. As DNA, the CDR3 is TGTGCCAGTTCTCGGAGGGGGTCCTATGAGCAGTTCTTC.

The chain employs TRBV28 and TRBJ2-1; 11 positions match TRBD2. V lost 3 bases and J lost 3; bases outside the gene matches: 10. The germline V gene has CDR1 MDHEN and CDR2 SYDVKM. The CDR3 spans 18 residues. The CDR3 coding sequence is TGTGCCAGCAGTTTTTACAGACTAGCGGGGACCATCTACAATGAGCAGTTCTTC. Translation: CASSFYRLAGTIYNEQFF.

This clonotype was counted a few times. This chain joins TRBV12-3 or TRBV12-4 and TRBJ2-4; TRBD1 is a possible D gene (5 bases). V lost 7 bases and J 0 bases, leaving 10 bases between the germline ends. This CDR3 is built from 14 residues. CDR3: CASTHTGAKNIQYF. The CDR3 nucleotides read TGTGCCAGCACGCATACAGGAGCCAAAAACATTCAGTACTTC.

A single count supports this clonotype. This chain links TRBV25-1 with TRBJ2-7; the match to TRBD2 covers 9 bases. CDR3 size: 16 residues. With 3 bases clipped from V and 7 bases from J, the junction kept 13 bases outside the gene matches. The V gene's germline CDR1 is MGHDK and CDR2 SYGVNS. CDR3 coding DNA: TGTGCCAGCAGTGATGTAGCGGGGGTGTCCTACAATGAGCAGTACTTC. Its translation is CASSDVAGVSYNEQYF.

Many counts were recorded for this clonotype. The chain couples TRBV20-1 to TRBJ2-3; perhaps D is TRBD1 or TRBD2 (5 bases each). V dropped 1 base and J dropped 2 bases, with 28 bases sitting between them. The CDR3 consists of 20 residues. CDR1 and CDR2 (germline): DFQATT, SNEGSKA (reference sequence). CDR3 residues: CSARGAGIGVSSANTDTQYF. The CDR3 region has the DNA TGCAGTGCTAGAGGGGCAGGGATCGGGGTGTCCTCCGCGAACACAGATACGCAGTATTTT.

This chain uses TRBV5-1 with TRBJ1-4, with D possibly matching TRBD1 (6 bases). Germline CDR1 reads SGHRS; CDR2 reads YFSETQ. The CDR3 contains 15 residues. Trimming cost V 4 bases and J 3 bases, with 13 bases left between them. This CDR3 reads CASSVLQGANEKLFF. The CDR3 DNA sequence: TGCGCCAGCAGCGTACTACAGGGTGCTAATGAAAAACTGTTTTTT.

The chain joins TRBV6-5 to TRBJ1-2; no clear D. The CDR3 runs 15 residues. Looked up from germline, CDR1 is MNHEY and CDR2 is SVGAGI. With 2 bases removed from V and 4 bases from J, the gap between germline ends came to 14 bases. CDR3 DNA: TGTGCCAGCAGTTACGGTCGATCTTTTTTCTATGGCTACACCTTC. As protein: CASSYGRSFFYGYTF.

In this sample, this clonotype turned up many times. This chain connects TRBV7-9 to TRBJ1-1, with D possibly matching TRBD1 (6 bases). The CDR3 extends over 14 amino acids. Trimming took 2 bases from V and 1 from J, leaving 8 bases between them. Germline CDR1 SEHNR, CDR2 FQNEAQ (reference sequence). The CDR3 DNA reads TGTGCCAGCAGCTTACGGACAGAGAACACTGAAGCTTTCTTT. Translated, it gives CASSLRTENTEAFF.

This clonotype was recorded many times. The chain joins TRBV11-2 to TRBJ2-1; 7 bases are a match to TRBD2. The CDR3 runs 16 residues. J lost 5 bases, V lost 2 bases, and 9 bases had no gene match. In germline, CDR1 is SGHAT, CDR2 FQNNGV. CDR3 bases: TGTGCCAGCAGCTTAATTATGGGGGGGGGAAACAATGAGCAGTTCTTC. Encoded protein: CASSLIMGGGNNEQFF.

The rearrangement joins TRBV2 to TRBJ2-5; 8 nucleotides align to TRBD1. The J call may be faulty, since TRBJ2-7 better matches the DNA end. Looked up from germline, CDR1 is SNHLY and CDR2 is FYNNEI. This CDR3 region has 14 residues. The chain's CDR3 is CASIPQGVIYEQYF. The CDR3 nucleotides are TGTGCCAGCATCCCACAGGGGGTCATTTACGAGCAGTACTTC.

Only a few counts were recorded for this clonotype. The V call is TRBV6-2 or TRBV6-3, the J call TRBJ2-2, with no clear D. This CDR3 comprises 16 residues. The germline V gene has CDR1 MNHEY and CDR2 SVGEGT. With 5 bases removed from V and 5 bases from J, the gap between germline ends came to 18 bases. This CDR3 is CASSTPTRVRTGELFF. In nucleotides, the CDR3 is TGTGCCAGCAGTACCCCAACAAGGGTTCGGACCGGGGAGCTGTTTTTT.

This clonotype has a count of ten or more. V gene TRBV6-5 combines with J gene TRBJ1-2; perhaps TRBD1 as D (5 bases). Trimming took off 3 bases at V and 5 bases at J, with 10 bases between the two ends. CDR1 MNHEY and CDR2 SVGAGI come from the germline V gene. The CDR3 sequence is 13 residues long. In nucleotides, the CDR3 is TGTGCCAGCAGTTATGCAGGGACTTATGGCTACACCTTC. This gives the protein CASSYAGTYGYTF.

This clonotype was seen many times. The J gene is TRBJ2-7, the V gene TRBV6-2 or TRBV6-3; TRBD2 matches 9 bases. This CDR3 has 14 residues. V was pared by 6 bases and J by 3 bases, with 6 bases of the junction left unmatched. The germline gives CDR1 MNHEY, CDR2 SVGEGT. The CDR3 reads CASRSLAGNYEQYF. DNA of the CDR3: TGTGCCAGCAGATCGCTAGCGGGGAACTACGAGCAGTACTTC.

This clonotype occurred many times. The CDR3 here is CSATKGVDQPQHF. The CDR3 DNA follows: TGCAGTGCCACAAAGGGGGTCGATCAGCCCCAGCATTTT. The chain couples TRBV20-1 to TRBJ1-5; tentatively, D is TRBD1 (6 bases). The CDR3 spans 13 residues. V lost 6 bases to trimming and J lost 5 bases, with 14 bases between them. In germline, CDR1 is DFQATT, CDR2 SNEGSKA (reference sequence).

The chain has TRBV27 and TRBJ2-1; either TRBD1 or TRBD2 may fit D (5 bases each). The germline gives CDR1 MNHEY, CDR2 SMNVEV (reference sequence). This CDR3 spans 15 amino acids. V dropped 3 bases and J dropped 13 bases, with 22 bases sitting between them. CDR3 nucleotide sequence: TGTGCCAGCAGTTTGGCGACCGGGACGTCGGGGACCCAGTTCTTC. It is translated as CASSLATGTSGTQFF.

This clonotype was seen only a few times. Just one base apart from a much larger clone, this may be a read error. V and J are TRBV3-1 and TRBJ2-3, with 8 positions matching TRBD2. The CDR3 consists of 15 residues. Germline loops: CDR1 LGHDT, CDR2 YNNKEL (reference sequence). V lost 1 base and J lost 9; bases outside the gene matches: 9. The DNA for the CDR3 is TGTGCCAGCAGCCAAGCCGGAACGGGGGGGAGCACGCAGTATTTT. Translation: CASSQAGTGGSTQYF.

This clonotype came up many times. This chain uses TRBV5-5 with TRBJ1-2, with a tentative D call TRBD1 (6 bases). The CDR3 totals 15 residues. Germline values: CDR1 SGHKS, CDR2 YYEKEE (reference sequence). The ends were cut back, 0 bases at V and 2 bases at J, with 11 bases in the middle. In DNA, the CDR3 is TGTGCCAGCAGCTTGGCCGGGGGGCTCAACTATGGCTACACCTTC. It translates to CASSLAGGLNYGYTF.

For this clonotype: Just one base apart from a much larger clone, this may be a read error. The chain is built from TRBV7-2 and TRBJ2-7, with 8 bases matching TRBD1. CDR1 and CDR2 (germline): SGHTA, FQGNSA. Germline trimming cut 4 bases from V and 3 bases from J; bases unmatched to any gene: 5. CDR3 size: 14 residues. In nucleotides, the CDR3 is TGTGCCAGCAGCTGGGCGGACAGGGACTACGAGCAGTACTTC. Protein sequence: CASSWADRDYEQYF. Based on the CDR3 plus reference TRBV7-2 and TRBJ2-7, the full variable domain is GAGVSQSPSNKVTEKGKDVELRCDPISGHTALYWYRQSLGQGLEFLIYFQGNSAPDKSGLPSDRFSAERTGGSVSTLTIQRTQQEDSAVYLCASSWADRDYEQYFGPGTRLTVT.

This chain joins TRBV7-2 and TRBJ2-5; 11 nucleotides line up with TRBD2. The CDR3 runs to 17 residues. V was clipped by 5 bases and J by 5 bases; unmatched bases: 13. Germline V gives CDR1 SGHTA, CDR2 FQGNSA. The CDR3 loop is CASSLPGLAEGPETQYF. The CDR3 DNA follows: TGTGCCAGCAGCCTCCCGGGACTAGCGGAGGGGCCGGAGACCCAGTACTTC. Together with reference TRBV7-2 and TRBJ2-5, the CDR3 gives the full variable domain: GAGVSQSPSNKVTEKGKDVELRCDPISGHTALYWYRQSLGQGLEFLIYFQGNSAPDKSGLPSDRFSAERTGGSVSTLTIQRTQQEDSAVYLCASSLPGLAEGPETQYFGPGTRLLVL.

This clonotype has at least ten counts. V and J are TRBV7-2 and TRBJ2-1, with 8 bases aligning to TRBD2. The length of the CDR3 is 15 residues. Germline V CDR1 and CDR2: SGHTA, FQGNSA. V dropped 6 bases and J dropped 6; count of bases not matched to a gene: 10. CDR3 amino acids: CASRIRGGVSNEQFF. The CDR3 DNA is TGTGCCAGCAGGATACGGGGGGGTGTGAGCAATGAGCAGTTCTTC. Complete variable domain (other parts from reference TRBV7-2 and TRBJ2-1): GAGVSQSPSNKVTEKGKDVELRCDPISGHTALYWYRQSLGQGLEFLIYFQGNSAPDKSGLPSDRFSAERTGGSVSTLTIQRTQQEDSAVYLCASRIRGGVSNEQFFGPGTRLTVL.

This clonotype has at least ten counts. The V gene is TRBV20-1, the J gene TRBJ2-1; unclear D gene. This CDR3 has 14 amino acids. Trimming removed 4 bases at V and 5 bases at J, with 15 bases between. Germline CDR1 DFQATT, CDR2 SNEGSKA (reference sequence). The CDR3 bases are TGCAGTGCTACTCGAGCAGCAGTCAACAATGAGCAGTTCTTC. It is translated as CSATRAAVNNEQFF.

The DNA of the CDR3 is TGTGCCATCAGCGCTGGACAGGGTGAAGCTTTCTTT. Translating it yields CAISAGQGEAFF. This chain joins TRBV10-3 and TRBJ1-1; 8 nucleotides agree with TRBD1. Trimming took 6 bases from V and 7 from J; bases not matched to a gene: 4. In germline, CDR1 is ENHRY, CDR2 SYGVKD. The CDR3 has 12 residues.

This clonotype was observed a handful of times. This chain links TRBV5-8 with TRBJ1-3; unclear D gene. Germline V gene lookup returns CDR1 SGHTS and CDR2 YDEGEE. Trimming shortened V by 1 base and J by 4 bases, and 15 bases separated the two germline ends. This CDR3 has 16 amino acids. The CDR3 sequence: CASSLRTPGMGNTIYF. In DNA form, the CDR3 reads TGTGCCAGCAGCTTGAGGACTCCGGGGATGGGAAACACCATATATTTT.

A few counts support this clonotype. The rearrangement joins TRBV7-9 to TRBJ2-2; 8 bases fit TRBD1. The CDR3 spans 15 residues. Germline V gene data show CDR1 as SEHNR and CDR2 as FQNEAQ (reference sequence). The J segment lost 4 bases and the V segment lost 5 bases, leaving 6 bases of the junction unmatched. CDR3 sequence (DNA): TGTGCCAGCAGCCCAAGGACAGGGAGCACCGGGGAGCTGTTTTTT. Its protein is CASSPRTGSTGELFF.

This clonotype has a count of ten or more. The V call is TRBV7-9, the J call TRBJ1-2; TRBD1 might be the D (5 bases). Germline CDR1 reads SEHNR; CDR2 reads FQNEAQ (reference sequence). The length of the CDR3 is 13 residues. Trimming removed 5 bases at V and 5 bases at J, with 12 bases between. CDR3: CASSPLTEYGYTF. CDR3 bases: TGTGCCAGCAGCCCGTTGACAGAATATGGCTACACCTTC.